The entry below describes one T cell receptor beta chain. Its antigen is unknown. The sample comes from a study of identical twins. MiXCR, run by TCRdb on the 5' RACE reads, gives a single entry per CDR3 protein. In the table there are hundreds of thousands of distinct CDR3 sequences, less than 25% of which are singletons. Trimming removed 4 bases from V and 0 bases from J; junction bases left unmatched: 2. CDR1 LGHDT and CDR2 YNNKEL come from the germline V gene (reference sequence). The length of the CDR3 is 15 residues. Study results and limitations: The authors noted that invariant MAIT and iNKT cells could partly confound zero-insertion analyses.

These sequences were also reported in another study, on T cells expressing NK-cell markers.

The sample taken for sequencing was CD4+ T cells sorted from blood. The chain carries TRBV3-1 and TRBJ2-4, with 8 bases that match TRBD2. The TCR was taken from a young woman in good health. CDR3 coding DNA: TGTGCCAGCAGCCCGGGGGGGAGAGCCAAAAACATTCAGTACTTC. Translation gives CASSPGGRAKNIQYF.